This TCR beta chain was obtained from a study of sequential checkpoint blockade in melanoma (dated by TCRdb to about 2019). Regarding the study in general: Patients were assigned by 1:1 randomization to either first-line nivolumab followed by ipilimumab (arm A) or ipilimumab followed by nivolumab (arm B). Maintenance nivolumab was given following each of the two trial sequences. The investigation overall reported the following: Validation of the response-prediction model combining TCR metrics and mutation burden is needed in larger, independent patient cohorts.

Taken with the paper, the label for treatment or condition translates to: randomized to nivolumab then ipilimumab (arm A) or the reverse (arm B). No trial patient had received prior DNA-damaging chemotherapy. Live CD3+CD8+ cells negative for CD19 and CD56 were sorted from thawed PBMCs on a FACS Aria II flow cytometer. Samples came from patients with melanoma in CheckMate 064, a randomized, open-label phase II trial of sequential checkpoint blockade. Peripheral blood mononuclear cells were obtained through leukapheresis, purified using Ficoll-Paque, and frozen in human serum containing around 9.6% DMSO. Right after sorting, the blood CD3+CD8+ cells were verified to be >95% pure, and DNA extraction followed. From its cysteine to its phenylalanine, the CDR3 spans 15 amino acids. The CDR3 DNA has 45 bases and is translated from base 1. CDR1 and CDR2 are drawn from the germline V gene (reference sequence): SGHKS, YYEKEE. Germline trimming amounts to 3 bases on V and 0 bases on J, with 3 as the count of junction bases outside the gene matches.

This clone was detected only once. Its antigen is unknown. Nothing much larger sits one base from this clone, and base qualities are not available. TCRbeta CDR3 regions were immunosequenced from genomic DNA with the immunoSEQ Assay. Before high-throughput sequencing, genomic DNA was amplified using bias-controlled multiplex PCR. The published analysis was carried out like this. To quantify the absolute abundance of each unique TCRbeta CDR3 region, the sequences were collapsed and filtered. Clonality, defined as 1 minus Pielou's evenness, was calculated using only productive rearrangements. A previously published method was used to identify clones with significantly greater frequencies in on-treatment samples than in baseline samples. The immuneACCESS repertoire file appears here via TCRdb, limited to in-frame rearrangements. These files lack a portion of the clones; in checked studies, under half of the deficit traces to unresolved V genes, and the cause of the others is not known. The V and J calls and clone size are taken from that table; D and trimming were inferred from the DNA. The sample table records about 12,000 clones; about 79% of these occur just once. The biggest ten clones account for 40% to 65% of the sample.

This clonotype was sampled from a human donor with melanoma. The sample consisted of CD8+ T cells sorted from blood (inferred from file names), taken from a patient given nivolumab and ipilimumab in sequence. The rearrangement joined TRBV5-5 to TRBJ2-7; 10 bases in between match TRBD2. The sequence in DNA is TGTGCCAGCAGCTCCCTAGCGGGGGCCTCCTACGAGCAGTACTTC. Protein translation: CASSSLAGASYEQYF. Reference TRBV5-5 and TRBJ2-7 genes cover what lies past the CDR3, so the full variable domain is DAGVTQSPTHLIKTRGQQVTLRCSPISGHKSVSWYQQVLGQGPQFIFQYYEKEERGRGNFPDRFSARQFPNYSSELNVNALLLGDSALYLCASSSLAGASYEQYFGPGTRLTVT.